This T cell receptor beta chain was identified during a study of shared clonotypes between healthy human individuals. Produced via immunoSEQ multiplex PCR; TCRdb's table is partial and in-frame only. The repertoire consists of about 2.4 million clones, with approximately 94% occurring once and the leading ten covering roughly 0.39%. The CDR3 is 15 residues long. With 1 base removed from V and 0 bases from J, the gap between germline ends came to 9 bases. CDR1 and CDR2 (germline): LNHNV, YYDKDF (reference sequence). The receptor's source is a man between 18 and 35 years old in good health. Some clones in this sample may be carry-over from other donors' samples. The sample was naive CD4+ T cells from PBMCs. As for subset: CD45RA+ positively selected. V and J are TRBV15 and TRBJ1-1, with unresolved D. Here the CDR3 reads CATSRATHLNTEAFF. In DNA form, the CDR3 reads TGTGCCACCAGCAGAGCTACACACCTGAACACTGAAGCTTTCTTT.